These 19 T cell receptor beta chains were all obtained from the same sample, sequenced in a study of blood T cell repertoires in COVID-19. TCRdb's table, derived via immunoSEQ multiplex PCR, lists solely in-frame clones and lacks some. Of 60,000 to 85,000 clones listed, approximately 80% are singletons. Sequenced input: peripheral blood. The receptors here all came from a human donor in a cohort sampled during active COVID-19.

This chain connects TRBV18 to TRBJ2-3; tentatively, D is TRBD2 (5 bases). Germline CDR1 KGHSH, CDR2 LQKENI. The CDR3 runs 13 residues. Trimming shortened V by 7 bases and J by 5 bases, and 13 bases separated the two germline ends. CDR3 DNA: TGTGCCAGCTATGAGAGGGCGAAAGATACGCAGTATTTT. This encodes CASYERAKDTQYF.

J is TRBJ1-1 and V is TRBV19; TRBD1 matches at 7 bases. Losses at the gene ends were 6 bases for V and 5 bases for J; bases not matched to a gene: 9. CDR1 and CDR2 from the germline V gene are LNHDA and SQIVND (reference sequence). This CDR3 contains 14 residues. The CDR3 loop is CASSHRGAGTEAFF. The DNA for the CDR3 is TGTGCCAGTAGCCACAGGGGAGCTGGAACTGAAGCTTTCTTT. Complete variable domain (other parts from reference TRBV19 and TRBJ1-1): DGGITQSPKYLFRKEGQNVTLSCEQNLNHDAMYWYRQDPGQGLRLIYYSQIVNDFQKGDIAEGYSVSREKKESFPLTVTSAQKNPTAFYLCASSHRGAGTEAFFGQGTRLTVV.

This clone was seen more than once but under ten times. This sequence joins TRBV28 and TRBJ1-5; the D is unclear. The CDR3 sequence is 12 residues long. In germline, CDR1 is MDHEN, CDR2 SYDVKM. V was shortened by 5 bases and J by 7 bases, with 9 bases between the two germline ends. CDR3 region: CASSPGWQPQHF. The CDR3 nucleotides are TGTGCCAGCAGTCCAGGCTGGCAGCCCCAGCATTTT.

The V call is TRBV6-2 or TRBV6-3, the J call TRBJ1-2; weak D call: TRBD1 (5 bases). CDR3 size: 11 residues. Germline CDR1 is MNHEY and CDR2 is SVGEGT. Trimming pared 4 bases from V and 14 bases from J, leaving 14 bases between. DNA of the CDR3: TGTGCCAGCAGTTCCCTCAAGGACACAACCTTC. This sequence encodes CASSSLKDTTF.

CDR3 bases: TGTGCTACCCAGAAGCGGGAGTGGGATGAGCAGTTCTTC. Its translation is CATQKREWDEQFF. The chain joins TRBV12-5 to TRBJ2-1; TRBD2 aligns across 8 bases. Looked up from germline, CDR1 is LGHNT and CDR2 is FRNRAP. The CDR3 has 13 amino acids. V lost 10 bases and J lost 8; bases outside the gene matches: 10.

V and J are TRBV24-1 and TRBJ2-5; 11 nucleotides agree with TRBD1. V shed 4 bases and J 4 bases; nucleotides not matched to a gene: 7. From germline, CDR1 is KGHDR and CDR2 SFDVKD. The CDR3 is made up of 16 amino acids. CDR3 sequence reads: CATSDFGQGAGETQYF. CDR3 DNA: TGTGCCACCAGTGACTTTGGACAGGGGGCAGGAGAGACCCAGTACTTC.

This chain joins TRBV9 and TRBJ2-1, with D tentatively TRBD1 (6 bases). Trimming removed 6 bases at V and 8 bases at J, with 18 bases between. This CDR3 spans 14 amino acids. CDR1 and CDR2 (germline): SGDLS, YYNGEE. DNA for the CDR3: TGTGCCAGCACCGGCGATTTGGGGGCGGATGAGCAGTTCTTC. Its translation: CASTGDLGADEQFF.

The table lists this clone with a count of one. The chain employs TRBV6-2 or TRBV6-3 and TRBJ2-7; D possibly corresponds to TRBD2 (6 bases). V shed 2 bases and J shed 1 base, with 18 bases lying between them. This CDR3 contains 17 residues. Per germline, CDR1 MNHEY and CDR2 SVGEGT. DNA of the CDR3: TGTGCCAGCAGTTACGGACCGAGGGAGGCTAGGTCCTACGAGCAGTACGTC. Its protein product is CASSYGPREARSYEQYV.

The chain is built from TRBV11-2 and TRBJ1-3; tentative D call: TRBD1 (6 bases). Looked up from germline, CDR1 is SGHAT and CDR2 is FQNNGV. The CDR3 covers 15 residues. Trimming pared 5 bases from V and 3 bases from J, leaving 14 bases between. CDR3 DNA: TGTGCCAGCAGCAACCGGGGGGCGCATGGAAACACCATATATTTT. Residues: CASSNRGAHGNTIYF. Combining the CDR3 with reference TRBV11-2 and TRBJ1-3 gives the whole variable domain EAGVAQSPRYKIIEKRQSVAFWCNPISGHATLYWYQQILGQGPKLLIQFQNNGVVDDSQLPKDRFSAERLKGVDSTLKIQPAKLEDSAVYLCASSNRGAHGNTIYFGEGSWLTVV.

The rearrangement links TRBV11-3 to TRBJ1-2, with TRBD1 identical over 7 bases. The ends lost 7 bases at V and 8 bases at J; junction bases unmatched: 7. In germline, CDR1 is SGHNT, CDR2 YENEEA. The CDR3 totals 12 residues. DNA of the CDR3: TGTGCCAGCACCCGACAGGGCGACGGCTACACCTTC. This encodes CASTRQGDGYTF.

CDR3 sequence reads: CASRGQANSQETQYF. The CDR3 DNA sequence: TGTGCCAGCCGGGGACAGGCAAATTCCCAAGAGACCCAGTACTTC. The chain has TRBV6-6 and TRBJ2-5; 8 nucleotides agree with TRBD1. V was pared by 8 bases and J by 1 base, with 9 bases of the junction left unmatched. The germline gives CDR1 MNHNY, CDR2 SVGAGI (reference sequence). The CDR3 spans 15 residues.

This sequence joins TRBV6-2 or TRBV6-3 and TRBJ1-6; TRBD1 agrees at 8 bases. The J segment lost 0 bases and the V segment lost 6 bases, leaving 10 bases of the junction unmatched. CDR1 is MNHEY and CDR2 is SVGEGT in the germline V gene. The CDR3 length is 18 residues. Written as DNA, the CDR3 is TGTGCCAGCAGCCTGACAGGGGCGACCAGCTCCTATAATTCACCCCTCCACTTT. This codes for CASSLTGATSSYNSPLHF.

The chain joins TRBV15 to TRBJ2-1, with TRBD2 identical over 8 bases. The CDR3 runs to 14 residues. Germline CDR1 LNHNV, CDR2 YYDKDF (reference sequence). The V gene end was trimmed by 8 bases and the J gene end by 2 bases; junction bases not matched to a gene: 5. The CDR3 region has the DNA TGTGCCACCCGGGAGGGAATGGCCTACAATGAGCAGTTCTTC. This encodes CATREGMAYNEQFF.

The chain carries TRBV3-1 (or the pseudogene TRBV3-2) and TRBJ2-6; a possible D gene is TRBD1 (6 bases). V lost 4 bases and J lost 1, with 11 bases in between. Germline assignment: CDR1 LGHDT and CDR2 YNNKEL (reference sequence). The CDR3 has 16 amino acids. The CDR3 sequence is CASSPRTASGANVLTF. The CDR3 nucleotides are TGTGCCAGCAGCCCACGGACAGCTTCTGGGGCCAACGTCCTGACTTTC.

The chain has TRBV7-6 and TRBJ2-5, with 11 positions matching TRBD2. This CDR3 contains 18 residues. V lost 1 base and J lost 5; bases outside the gene matches: 12. Germline values: CDR1 SGHVS, CDR2 FNYEAQ. This CDR3 reads CASSLGLAGPEGGETQYF. In DNA form, the CDR3 reads TGTGCCAGCAGCTTAGGACTAGCGGGACCCGAGGGAGGCGAGACCCAGTACTTC.

This clone was observed a single time. This chain joins TRBV7-2 and TRBJ1-2; D not certain. V was shortened by 1 base and J by 2 bases, with 11 bases between the two germline ends. The germline CDR1 and CDR2 sequences are SGHTA and FQGNSA. The length of the CDR3 is 15 residues. CDR3 DNA sequence: TGTGCCAGCAGCTTAGGTACGGGAACGAACTATGGCTACACCTTC. Amino acid sequence: CASSLGTGTNYGYTF.

V usage is TRBV2 and J usage is TRBJ1-1, with D possibly matching TRBD1 (6 bases). Germline lookup yields CDR1 SNHLY and CDR2 FYNNEI. V was pared by 7 bases and J by 1 base, with 10 bases between. The CDR3 has 13 residues. For the CDR3, the DNA is TGTGCCAGCAACCCGACAGGGAACACTGAAGCTTTCTTT. Translation gives CASNPTGNTEAFF.

About this clone: This same CDR3 is encoded by further DNA sequences in the sample. The chain has TRBV6-4 and TRBJ2-2, with TRBD1 matching 11 bases. Germline V gene lookup returns CDR1 MRHNA and CDR2 SNTAGT. V lost 2 bases, J lost 4 bases, and 0 bases stayed unmatched. The CDR3 contains 15 residues. CDR3 sequence: CASSDGTGGTGELFF. The CDR3 DNA sequence: TGTGCCAGCAGTGACGGGACAGGGGGCACCGGGGAGCTGTTTTTT.

The J gene is TRBJ2-7, the V gene TRBV23-1, with 8 bases lining up with TRBD2. TRBV23-1 is an ORF for which the function is uncertain. The J segment lost 1 base and the V segment lost 4 bases, leaving 15 bases of the junction unmatched. CDR3 length: 18 residues. Written as DNA, the CDR3 is TGCGCCAGCAGTCGCGGGGGGATAAGGGCGGGGAGTTCCTACGAGCAGTACTTC. Protein product: CASSRGGIRAGSSYEQYF.